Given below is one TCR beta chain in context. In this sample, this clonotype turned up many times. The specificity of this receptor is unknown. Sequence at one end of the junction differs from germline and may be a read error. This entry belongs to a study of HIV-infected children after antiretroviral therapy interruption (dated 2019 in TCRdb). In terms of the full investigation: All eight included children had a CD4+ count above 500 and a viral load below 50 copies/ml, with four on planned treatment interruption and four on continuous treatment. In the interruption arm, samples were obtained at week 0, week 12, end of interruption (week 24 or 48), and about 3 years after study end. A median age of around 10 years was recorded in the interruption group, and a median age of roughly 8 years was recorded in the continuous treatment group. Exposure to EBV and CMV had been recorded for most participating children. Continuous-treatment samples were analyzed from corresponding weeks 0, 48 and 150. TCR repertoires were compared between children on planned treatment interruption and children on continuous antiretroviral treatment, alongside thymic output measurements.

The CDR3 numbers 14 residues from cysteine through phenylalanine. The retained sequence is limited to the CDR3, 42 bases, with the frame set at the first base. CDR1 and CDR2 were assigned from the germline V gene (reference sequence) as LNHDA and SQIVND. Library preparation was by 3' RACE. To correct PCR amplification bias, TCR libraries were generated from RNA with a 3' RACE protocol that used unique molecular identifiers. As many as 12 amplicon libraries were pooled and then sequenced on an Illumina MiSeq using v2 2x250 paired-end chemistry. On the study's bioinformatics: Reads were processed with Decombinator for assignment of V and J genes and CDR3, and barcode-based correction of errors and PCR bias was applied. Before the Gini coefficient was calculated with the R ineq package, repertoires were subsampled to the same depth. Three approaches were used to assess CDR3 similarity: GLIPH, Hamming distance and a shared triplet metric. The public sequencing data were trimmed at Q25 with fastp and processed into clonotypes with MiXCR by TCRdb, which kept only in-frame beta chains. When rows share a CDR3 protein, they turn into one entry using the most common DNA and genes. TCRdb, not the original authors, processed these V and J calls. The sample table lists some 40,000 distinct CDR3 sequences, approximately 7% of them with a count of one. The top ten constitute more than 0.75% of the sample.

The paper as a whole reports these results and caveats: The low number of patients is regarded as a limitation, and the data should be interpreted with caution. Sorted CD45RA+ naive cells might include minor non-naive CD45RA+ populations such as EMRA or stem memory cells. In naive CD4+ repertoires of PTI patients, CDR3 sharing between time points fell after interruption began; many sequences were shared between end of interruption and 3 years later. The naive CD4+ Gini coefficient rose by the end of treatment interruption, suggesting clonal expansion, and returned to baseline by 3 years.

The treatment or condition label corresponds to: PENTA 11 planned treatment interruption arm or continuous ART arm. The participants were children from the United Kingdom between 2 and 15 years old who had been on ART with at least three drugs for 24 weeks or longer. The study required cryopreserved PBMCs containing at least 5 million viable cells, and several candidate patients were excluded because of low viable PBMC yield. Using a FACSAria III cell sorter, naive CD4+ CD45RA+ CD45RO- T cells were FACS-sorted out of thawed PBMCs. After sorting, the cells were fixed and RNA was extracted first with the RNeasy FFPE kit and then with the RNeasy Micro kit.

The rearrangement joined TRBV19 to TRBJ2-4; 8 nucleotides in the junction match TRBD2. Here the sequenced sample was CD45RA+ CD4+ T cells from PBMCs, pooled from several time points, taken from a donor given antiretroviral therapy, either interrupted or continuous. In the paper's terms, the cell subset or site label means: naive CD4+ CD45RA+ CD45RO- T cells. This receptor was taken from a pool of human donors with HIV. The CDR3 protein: CASSIRGGLNTLYF. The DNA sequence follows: TGTGCCAGCAGTATACGGGGGGGGCTAAACACCTTGTACTTT. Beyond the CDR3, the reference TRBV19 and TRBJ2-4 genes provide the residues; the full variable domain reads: DGGITQSPKYLFRKEGQNVTLSCEQNLNHDAMYWYRQDPGQGLRLIYYSQIVNDFQKGDIAEGYSVSREKKESFPLTVTSAQKNPTAFYLCASSIRGGLNTLYFGAGTRLSVL.